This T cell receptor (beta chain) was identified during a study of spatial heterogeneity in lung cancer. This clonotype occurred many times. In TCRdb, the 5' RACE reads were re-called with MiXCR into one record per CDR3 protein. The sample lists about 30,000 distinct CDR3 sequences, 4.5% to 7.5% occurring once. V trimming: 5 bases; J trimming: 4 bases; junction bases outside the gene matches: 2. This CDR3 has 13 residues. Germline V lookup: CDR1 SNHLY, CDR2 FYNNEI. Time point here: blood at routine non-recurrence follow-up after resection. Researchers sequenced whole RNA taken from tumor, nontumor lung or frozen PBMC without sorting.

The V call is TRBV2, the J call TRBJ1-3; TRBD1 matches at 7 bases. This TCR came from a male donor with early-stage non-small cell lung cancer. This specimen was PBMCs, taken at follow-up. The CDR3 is CASSTGEGNTIYF. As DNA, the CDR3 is TGTGCCAGCAGTACAGGGGAAGGAAACACCATATATTTT.